This TCR beta chain was observed in a study of blood T cell repertoires in COVID-19. About the study: The study drew acute and convalescent COVID-19 samples from the United States, Italy and Spain. Sources were T cells, B-cell-depleted T cells, or PBMCs; the material itself was cDNA or gDNA.

The Seattle site enrolled patients during active infection and followed them longitudinally. The CDR3 consists of 13 residues. V was clipped by 6 bases and J by 0 bases; unmatched bases: 4. Looked up from germline, CDR1 is SQVTM and CDR2 is ANQGSEA. As processed by the authors: Reference gene primer amplification in the assay estimated nucleated cell counts. Repertoires were generated with immunoSEQ multiplex PCR, while TCRdb's copy carries only in-frame clones and drops some. The V and J calls and the clone size are those of that table, but D and trimming were determined from the DNA. The sample consists of about 130,000 clones, 81% of them appearing once.

Sequencing was performed on peripheral blood. V is TRBV29-1 and J is TRBJ1-1, with 7 bases identical to TRBD1. This TCR derives from a young man with COVID-19, enrolled during active disease. CDR3 loop: CSVRGQLNTEAFF. CDR3 coding DNA: TGCAGCGTCAGGGGACAGTTGAACACTGAAGCTTTCTTT.